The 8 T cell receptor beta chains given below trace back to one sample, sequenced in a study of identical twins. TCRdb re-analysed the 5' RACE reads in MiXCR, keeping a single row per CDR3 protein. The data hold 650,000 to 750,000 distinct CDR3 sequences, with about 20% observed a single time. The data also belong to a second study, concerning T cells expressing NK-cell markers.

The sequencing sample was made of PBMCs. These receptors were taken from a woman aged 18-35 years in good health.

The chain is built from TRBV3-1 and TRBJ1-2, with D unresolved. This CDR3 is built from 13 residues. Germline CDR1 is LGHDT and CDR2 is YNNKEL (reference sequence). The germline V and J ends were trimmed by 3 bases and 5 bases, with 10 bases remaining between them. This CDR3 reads CASSQRREYGYTF. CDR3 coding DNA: TGTGCCAGCAGCCAGAGAAGAGAGTATGGCTACACCTTC.

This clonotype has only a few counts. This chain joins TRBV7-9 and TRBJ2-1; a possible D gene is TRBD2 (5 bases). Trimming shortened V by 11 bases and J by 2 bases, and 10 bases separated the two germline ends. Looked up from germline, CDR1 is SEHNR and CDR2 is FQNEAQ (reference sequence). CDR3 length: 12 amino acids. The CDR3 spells CAGTGAYNEQFF. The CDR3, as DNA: TGTGCCGGAACCGGGGCCTACAATGAGCAGTTCTTC.

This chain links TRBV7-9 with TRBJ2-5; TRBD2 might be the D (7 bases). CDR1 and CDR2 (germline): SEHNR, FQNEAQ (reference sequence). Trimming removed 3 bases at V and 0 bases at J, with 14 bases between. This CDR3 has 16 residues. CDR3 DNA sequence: TGTGCCAGCAGCTTTAGGGGGGGGTCGTACCAAGAGACCCAGTACTTC. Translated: CASSFRGGSYQETQYF.

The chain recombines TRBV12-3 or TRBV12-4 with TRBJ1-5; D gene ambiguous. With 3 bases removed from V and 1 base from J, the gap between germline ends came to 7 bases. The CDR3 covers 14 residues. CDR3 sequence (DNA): TGTGCCAGCAGTTTGGAGTTGAGCAATCAGCCCCAGCATTTT. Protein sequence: CASSLELSNQPQHF.

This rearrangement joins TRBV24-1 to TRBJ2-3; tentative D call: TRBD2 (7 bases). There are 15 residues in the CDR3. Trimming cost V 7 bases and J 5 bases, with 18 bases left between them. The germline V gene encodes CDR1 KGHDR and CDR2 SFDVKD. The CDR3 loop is CATSDGGGRIDTQYF. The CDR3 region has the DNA TGTGCCACCAGCGACGGGGGCGGGAGAATAGATACGCAGTATTTT.

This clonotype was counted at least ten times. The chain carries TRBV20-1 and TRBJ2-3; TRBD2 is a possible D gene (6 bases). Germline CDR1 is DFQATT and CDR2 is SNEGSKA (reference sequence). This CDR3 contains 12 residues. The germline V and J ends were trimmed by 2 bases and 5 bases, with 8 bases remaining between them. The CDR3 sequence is CSARRLGDTQYF. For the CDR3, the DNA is TGCAGTGCTAGACGACTAGGAGATACGCAGTATTTT.

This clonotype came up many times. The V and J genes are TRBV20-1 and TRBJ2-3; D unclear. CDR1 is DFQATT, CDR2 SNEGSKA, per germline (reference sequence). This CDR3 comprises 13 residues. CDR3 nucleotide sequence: TGCAGCGCAGAGAGCACTAGCACAGATACGCAGTATTTT. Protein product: CSAESTSTDTQYF.

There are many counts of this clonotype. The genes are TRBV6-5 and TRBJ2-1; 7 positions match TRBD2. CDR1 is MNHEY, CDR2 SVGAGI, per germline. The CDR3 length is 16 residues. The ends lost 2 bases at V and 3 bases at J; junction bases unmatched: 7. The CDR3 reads CASSYLTSPNYNEQFF. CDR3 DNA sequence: TGTGCCAGCAGTTACCTGACTAGCCCGAACTACAATGAGCAGTTCTTC.